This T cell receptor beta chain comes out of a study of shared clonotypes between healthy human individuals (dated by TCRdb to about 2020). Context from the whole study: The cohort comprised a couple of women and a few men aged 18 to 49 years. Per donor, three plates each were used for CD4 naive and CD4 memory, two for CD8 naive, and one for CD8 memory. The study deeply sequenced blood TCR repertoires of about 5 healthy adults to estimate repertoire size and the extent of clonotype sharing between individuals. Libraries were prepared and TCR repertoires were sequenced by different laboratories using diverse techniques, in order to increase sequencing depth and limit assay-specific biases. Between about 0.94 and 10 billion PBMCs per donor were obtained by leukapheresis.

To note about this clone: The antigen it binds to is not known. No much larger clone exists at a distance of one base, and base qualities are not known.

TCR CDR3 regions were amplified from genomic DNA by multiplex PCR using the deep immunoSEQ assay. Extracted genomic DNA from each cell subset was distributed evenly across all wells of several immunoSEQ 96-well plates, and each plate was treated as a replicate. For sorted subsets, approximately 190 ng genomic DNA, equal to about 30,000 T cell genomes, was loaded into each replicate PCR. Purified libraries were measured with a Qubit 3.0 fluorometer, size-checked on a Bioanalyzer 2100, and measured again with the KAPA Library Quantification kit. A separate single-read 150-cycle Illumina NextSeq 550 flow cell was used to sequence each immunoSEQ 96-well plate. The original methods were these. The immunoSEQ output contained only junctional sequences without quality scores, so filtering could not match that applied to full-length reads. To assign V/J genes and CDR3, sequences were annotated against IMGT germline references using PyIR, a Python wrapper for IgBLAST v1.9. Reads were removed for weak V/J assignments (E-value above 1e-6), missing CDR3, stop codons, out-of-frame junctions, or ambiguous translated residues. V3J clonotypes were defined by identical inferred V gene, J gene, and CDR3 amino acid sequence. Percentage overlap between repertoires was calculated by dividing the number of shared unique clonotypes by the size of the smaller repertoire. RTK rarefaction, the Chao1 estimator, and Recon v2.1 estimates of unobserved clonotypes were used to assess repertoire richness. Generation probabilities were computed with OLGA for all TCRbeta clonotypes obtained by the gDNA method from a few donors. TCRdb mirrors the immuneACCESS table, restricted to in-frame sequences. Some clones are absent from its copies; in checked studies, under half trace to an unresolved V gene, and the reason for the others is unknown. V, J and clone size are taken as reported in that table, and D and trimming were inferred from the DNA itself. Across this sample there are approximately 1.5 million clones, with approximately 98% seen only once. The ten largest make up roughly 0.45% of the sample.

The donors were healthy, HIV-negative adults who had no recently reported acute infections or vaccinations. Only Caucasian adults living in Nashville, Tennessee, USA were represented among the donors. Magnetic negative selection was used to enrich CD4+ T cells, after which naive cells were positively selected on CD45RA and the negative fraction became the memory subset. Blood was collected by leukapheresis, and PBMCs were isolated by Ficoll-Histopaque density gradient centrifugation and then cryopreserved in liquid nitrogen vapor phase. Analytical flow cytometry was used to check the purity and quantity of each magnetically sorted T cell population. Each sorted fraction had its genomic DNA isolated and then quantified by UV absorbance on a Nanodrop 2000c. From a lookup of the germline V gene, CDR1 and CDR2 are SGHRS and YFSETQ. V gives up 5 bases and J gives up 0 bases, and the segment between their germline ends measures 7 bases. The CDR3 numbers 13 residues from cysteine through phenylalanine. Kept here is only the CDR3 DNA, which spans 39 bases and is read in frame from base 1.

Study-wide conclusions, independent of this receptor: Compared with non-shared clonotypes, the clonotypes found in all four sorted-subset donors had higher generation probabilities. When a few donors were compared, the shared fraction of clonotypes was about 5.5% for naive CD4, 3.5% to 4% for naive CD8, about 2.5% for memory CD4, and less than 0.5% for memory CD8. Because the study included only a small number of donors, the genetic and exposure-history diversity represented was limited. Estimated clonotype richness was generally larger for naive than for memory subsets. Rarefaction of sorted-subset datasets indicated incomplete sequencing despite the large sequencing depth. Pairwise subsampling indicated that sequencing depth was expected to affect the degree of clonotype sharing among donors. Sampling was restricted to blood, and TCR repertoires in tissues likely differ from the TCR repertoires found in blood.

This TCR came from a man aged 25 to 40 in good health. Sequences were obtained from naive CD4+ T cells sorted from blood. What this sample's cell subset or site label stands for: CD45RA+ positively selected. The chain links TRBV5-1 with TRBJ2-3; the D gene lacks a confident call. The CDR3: CASRESSTDTQYF. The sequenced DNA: TGCGCCAGCAGGGAGTCTAGCACAGATACGCAGTATTTT.